Listed here is a single T cell receptor (beta chain). Profiling relied on immunoSEQ multiplex PCR, and the TCRdb table lists in-frame clones only, not all of them. The table includes around 600,000 clones, roughly 95% detected once. This sample is drawn from a study of shared clonotypes between healthy human individuals. Germline values: CDR1 MGHRA, CDR2 YSYEKL. V shed 3 bases and J shed 4 bases, with 9 bases lying between them. This CDR3 is built from 13 residues. Positive CCR7 selection of CD45RO-negative cells yielded the naive CD8 cells, and terminally differentiated effector memory CD45RA+ cells were excluded.

The TCR comes from a woman aged 30 to 39 in good health. Sequenced input: naive CD8+ T cells sorted from blood. The chain is built from TRBV4-1 and TRBJ2-5; D is uncertain. The CDR3 loop reads CASSQEFGETQYF. The CDR3, as DNA: TGCGCCAGCAGCCAGGAATTTGGAGAGACCCAGTACTTC.